This T cell receptor beta chain emerged from a study of T cell changes during pregnancy in multiple sclerosis. Sequenced by immunoSEQ multiplex PCR; TCRdb stores in-frame clones only, minus some. Of more than 65,000 clones listed, 80% to 95% are singletons. The junction had 3 bases not matched to a gene; V was cut back by 2 bases and J by 0 bases. Germline lookup yields CDR1 SGHRS and CDR2 YFSETQ. The CDR3 length is 16 residues. This receptor was taken from a female donor with multiple sclerosis, enrolled in a pregnancy study. Source: peripheral blood, taken in the first trimester of pregnancy. V usage is TRBV5-1 and J usage is TRBJ2-3; 10 nucleotides match TRBD1. The CDR3 region has the DNA TGCGCCAGCAGCTTCCGGGACAGGGGAAGCACAGATACGCAGTATTTT. Translation: CASSFRDRGSTDTQYF. The full variable domain, its missing parts supplied by reference TRBV5-1 and TRBJ2-3, is KAGVTQTPRYLIKTRGQQVTLSCSPISGHRSVSWYQQTPGQGLQFLFEYFSETQRNKGNFPGRFSGRQFSNSRSEMNVSTLELGDSALYLCASSFRDRGSTDTQYFGPGTRLTVL.